This T cell receptor beta chain was recorded in a study of blood T cell repertoires in COVID-19. Study-wide context: T cells, B-cell-depleted T cells, or PBMCs provided the cDNA or gDNA that served as material.

Trimming removed 1 base from V and 7 bases from J, with 12 bases in between. The CDR3 loop spans 13 amino acids. Germline values: CDR1 SGHRS, CDR2 YFSETQ. The method was immunoSEQ multiplex PCR; TCRdb's version includes in-frame clones alone and lacks a portion of them. The sample carries under 300,000 clones, 86% recorded once. V usage is TRBV5-1 and J usage is TRBJ2-7; tentatively, D is TRBD2 (7 bases). This clonotype was obtained from a man of 80 years or more with acute or convalescent COVID-19. Sequencing was carried out using peripheral blood. The CDR3 spells CASSLRGAGEQYF. DNA of the CDR3: TGCGCCAGCAGCTTGCGGGGGGCAGGGGAGCAGTACTTC.